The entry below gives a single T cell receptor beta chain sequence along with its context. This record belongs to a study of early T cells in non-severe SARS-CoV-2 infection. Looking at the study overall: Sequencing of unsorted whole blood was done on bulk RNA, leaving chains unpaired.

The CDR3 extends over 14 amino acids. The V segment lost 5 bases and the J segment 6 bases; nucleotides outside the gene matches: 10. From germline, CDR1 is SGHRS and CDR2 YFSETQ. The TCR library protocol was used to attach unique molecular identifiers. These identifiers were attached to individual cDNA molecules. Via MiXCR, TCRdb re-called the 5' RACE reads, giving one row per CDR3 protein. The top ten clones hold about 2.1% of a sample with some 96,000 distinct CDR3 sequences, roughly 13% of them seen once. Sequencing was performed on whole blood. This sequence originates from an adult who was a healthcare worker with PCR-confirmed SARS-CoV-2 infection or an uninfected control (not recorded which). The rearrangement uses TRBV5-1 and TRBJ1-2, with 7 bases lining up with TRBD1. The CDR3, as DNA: TGCGCCAGCAGGGACAGCCCGGGGACAGATGGCTACACCTTC. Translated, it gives CASRDSPGTDGYTF. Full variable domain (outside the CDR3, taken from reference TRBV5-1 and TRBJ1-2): KAGVTQTPRYLIKTRGQQVTLSCSPISGHRSVSWYQQTPGQGLQFLFEYFSETQRNKGNFPGRFSGRQFSNSRSEMNVSTLELGDSALYLCASRDSPGTDGYTFGSGTRLTVV.